This TCR beta chain appears in the sequencing data of a study of response to subunit inactivated influenza vaccine. Study results and limitations: That few new T cells are recruited by each seasonal influenza vaccination was the authors' suggestion.

TCRdb reanalysed the RT-PCR reads using MiXCR and keeps one entry per CDR3 protein. The data contain approximately 570,000 distinct CDR3 sequences, approximately 7.7% of them singletons. Only a few counts were recorded for this clonotype. What it binds is unknown. A read error may produce the germline difference seen at one junction end. This CDR3 region has 14 residues. Sample: PBMCs from blood, taken about 23 months after vaccination. The receptor's source is a man aged 50-75 years who received an inactivated influenza vaccine. The chain employs TRBV12-3 or TRBV12-4 and TRBJ1-3; D is possibly TRBD1 (6 bases). Here the CDR3 reads CASSKRQAGNTIYF. The CDR3 region has the DNA TGTGCCAGCAGCAAAAGACAGGCTGGGAACACCATATATTTT.